This T cell receptor beta chain was recovered during a study of beta chain features in type 1 diabetes. This clone was recorded a few times. Its antigen remains unidentified. The CDR3 has 12 amino acids. Overall study results and limits: A moderate, significant TCRB CDR3 shortening appeared in type 1 diabetes across four CD4+ subsets. The similarity of naive, central memory and Treg TCRB repertoires appeared greater among patients than among healthy donors.

Expressed TCRB transcripts got sequenced, as all isolated RNA was reverse transcribed. Measured with immunoSEQ multiplex PCR; TCRdb has only the in-frame clones, and not every one. The data show about 710,000 clones, more than 12% seen once. The V gene is TRBV21-1, the J gene TRBJ1-5; the table's TRBD1 call for D was not verified on the DNA. TRBV21-1 is recorded as a pseudogene. The sequenced sample was naive CD4+ T cells from blood. The receptor was isolated from a man aged 18 to 30 with type 1 diabetes. This CDR3 reads CASTTGDQPQHF. CDR3 nucleotide sequence: TGTGCCAGCACCACAGGGGATCAGCCCCAGCATTTT.